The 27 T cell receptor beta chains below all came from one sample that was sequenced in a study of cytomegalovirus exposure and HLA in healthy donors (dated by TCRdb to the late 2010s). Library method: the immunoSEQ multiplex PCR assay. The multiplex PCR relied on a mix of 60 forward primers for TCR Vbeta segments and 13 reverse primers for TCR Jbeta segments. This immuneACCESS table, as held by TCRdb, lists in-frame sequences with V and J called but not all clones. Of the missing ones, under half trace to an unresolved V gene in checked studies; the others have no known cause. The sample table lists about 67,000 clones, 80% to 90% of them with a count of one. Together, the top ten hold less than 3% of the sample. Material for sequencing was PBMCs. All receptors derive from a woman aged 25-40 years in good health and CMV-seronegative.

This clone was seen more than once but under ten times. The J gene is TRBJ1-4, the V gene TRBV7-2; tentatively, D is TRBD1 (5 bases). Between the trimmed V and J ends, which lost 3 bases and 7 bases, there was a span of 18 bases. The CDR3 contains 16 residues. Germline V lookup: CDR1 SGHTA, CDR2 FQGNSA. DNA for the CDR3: TGTGCCAGCAGCTTTGAGGCGGGGGGACGAGGTGAAAAACTGTTTTTT. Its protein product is CASSFEAGGRGEKLFF.

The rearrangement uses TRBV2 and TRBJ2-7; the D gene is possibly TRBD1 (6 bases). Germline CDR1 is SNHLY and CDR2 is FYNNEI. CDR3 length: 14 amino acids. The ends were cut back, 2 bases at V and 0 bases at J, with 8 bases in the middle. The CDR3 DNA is TGTGCCAGCAGTGAACAGGGGAACTCCTACGAGCAGTACTTC. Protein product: CASSEQGNSYEQYF.

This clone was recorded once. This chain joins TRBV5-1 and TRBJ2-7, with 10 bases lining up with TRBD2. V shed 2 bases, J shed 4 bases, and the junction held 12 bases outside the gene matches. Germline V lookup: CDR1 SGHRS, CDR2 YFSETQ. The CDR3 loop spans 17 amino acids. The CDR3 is CASSFGSSGGAIYEQYF. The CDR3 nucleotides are TGCGCCAGCAGCTTCGGGTCCAGCGGGGGGGCCATTTACGAGCAGTACTTC.

The CDR3, as DNA: TGTGCCAGTAGGGGCGGGGGCCAAGAGACCCAGTACTTC. As protein: CASRGGGQETQYF. The rearrangement uses TRBV19 and TRBJ2-5, with 7 bases identical to TRBD2. Trimming took 6 bases from V and 1 from J; bases not matched to a gene: 2. This CDR3 contains 13 residues. Germline assignment: CDR1 LNHDA and CDR2 SQIVND (reference sequence).

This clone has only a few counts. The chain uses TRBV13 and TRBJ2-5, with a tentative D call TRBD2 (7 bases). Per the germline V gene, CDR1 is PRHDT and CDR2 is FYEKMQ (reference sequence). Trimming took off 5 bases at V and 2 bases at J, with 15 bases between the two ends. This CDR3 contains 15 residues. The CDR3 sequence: CASSLEGGGQETQYF. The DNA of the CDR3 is TGTGCCAGCAGCCTAGAGGGAGGGGGACAAGAGACCCAGTACTTC.

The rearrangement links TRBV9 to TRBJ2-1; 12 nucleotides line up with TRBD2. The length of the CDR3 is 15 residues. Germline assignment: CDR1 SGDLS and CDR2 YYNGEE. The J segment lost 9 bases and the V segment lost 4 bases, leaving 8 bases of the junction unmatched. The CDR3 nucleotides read TGTGCCAGCAGCCCTCGGACTAGCGGGGAGGGTGAGCAGTTCTTC. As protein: CASSPRTSGEGEQFF. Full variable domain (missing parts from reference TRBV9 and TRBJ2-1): DSGVTQTPKHLITATGQRVTLRCSPRSGDLSVYWYQQSLDQGLQFLIQYYNGEERAKGNILERFSAQQFPDLHSELNLSSLELGDSALYFCASSPRTSGEGEQFFGPGTRLTVL.

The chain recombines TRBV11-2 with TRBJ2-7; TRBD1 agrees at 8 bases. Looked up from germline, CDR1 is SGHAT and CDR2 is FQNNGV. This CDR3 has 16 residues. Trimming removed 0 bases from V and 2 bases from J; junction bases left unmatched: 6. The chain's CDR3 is CASSLDSDRVAYEQYF. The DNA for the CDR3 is TGTGCCAGCAGCTTAGATTCGGACAGGGTCGCCTACGAGCAGTACTTC.

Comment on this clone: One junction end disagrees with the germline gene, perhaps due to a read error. Written as DNA, the CDR3 is TGTTCCAGCAGCGCGAACGGCTACAGGGGTTCGAACACTGAAGCTTTCTTT. Its translation: CSSSANGYRGSNTEAFF. This chain connects TRBV7-9 to TRBJ1-1; TRBD1 aligns across 7 bases. Germline V CDR1 and CDR2: SEHNR, FQNEAQ (reference sequence). The CDR3 length is 17 residues. The variable domain in full, with the rest retrieved from reference TRBV7-9 and TRBJ1-1, is DTGVSQNPRHKITKRGQNVTFRCDPISEHNRLYWYRQTLGQGPEFLTYFQNEAQLEKSRLLSDRFSAERPKGSFSTLEIQRTEQGDSAMYLCSSSANGYRGSNTEAFFGQGTRLTVV.

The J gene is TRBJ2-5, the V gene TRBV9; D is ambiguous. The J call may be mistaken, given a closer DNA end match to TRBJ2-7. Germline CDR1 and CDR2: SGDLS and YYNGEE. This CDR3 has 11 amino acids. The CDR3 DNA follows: TGTGCCAGCAGTGATGCCTACGAGCAGTACTTC. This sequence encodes CASSDAYEQYF.

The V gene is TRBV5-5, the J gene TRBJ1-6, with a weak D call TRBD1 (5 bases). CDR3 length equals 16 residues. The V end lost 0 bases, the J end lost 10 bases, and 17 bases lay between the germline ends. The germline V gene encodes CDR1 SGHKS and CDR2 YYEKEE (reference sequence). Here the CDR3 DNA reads TGTGCCAGCAGCTTGGCCACCGACAGCTCCCTGTCACCCCTCCACTTT. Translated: CASSLATDSSLSPLHF.

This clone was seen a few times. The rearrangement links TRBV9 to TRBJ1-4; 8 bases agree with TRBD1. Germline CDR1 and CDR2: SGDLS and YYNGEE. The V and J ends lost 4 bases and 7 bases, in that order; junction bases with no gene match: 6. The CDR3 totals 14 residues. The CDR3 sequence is CASSIGQGGEKLFF. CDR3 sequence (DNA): TGTGCCAGCAGCATCGGACAGGGCGGTGAAAAACTGTTTTTT.

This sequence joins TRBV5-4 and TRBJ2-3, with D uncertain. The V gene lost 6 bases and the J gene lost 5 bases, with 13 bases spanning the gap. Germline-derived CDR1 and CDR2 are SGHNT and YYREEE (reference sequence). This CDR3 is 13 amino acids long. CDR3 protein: CASNLDTGDTQYF. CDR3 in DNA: TGTGCCAGCAACCTCGACACTGGAGATACGCAGTATTTT.

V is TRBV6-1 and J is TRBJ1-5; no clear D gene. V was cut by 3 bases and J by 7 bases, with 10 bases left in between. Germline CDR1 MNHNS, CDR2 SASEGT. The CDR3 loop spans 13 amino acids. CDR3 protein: CASSERAGQPQHF. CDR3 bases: TGTGCCAGCAGTGAGAGGGCCGGGCAGCCCCAGCATTTT.

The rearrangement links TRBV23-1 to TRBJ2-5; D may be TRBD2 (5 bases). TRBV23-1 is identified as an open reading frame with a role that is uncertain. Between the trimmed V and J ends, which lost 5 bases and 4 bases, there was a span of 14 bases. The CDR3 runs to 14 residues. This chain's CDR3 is CASSEGEALETQYF. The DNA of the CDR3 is TGCGCCAGCAGTGAGGGAGAGGCTCTAGAGACCCAGTACTTC.

CDR3: CASSTGQGEAGNTIYF. For the CDR3, the DNA is TGTGCCAGCAGCACGGGACAGGGGGAAGCTGGAAACACCATATATTTT. The chain employs TRBV11-3 and TRBJ1-3; the match to TRBD1 covers 11 bases. CDR1 SGHNT and CDR2 YENEEA come from the germline V gene. J was trimmed by 2 bases and V by 5 bases; bases with no gene match: 5. CDR3 length: 16 residues.

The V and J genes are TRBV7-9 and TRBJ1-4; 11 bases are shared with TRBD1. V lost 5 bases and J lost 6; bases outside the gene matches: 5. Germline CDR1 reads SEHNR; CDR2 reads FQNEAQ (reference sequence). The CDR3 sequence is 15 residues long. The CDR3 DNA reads TGTGCCAGCAGCGTCGGACAGGGGGCGCATGAAAAACTGTTTTTT. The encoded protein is CASSVGQGAHEKLFF.

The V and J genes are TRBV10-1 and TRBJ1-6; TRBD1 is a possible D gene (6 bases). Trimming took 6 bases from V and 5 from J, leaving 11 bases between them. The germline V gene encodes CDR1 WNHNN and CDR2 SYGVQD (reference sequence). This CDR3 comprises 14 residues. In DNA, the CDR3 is TGCGCCAGCAGCGCCGGACAGAATAATTCACCCCTCCACTTT. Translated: CASSAGQNNSPLHF.

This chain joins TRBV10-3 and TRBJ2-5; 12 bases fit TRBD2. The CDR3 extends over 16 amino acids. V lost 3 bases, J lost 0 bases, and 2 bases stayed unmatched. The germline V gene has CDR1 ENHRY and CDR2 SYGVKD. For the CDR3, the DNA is TGTGCCATCAGTGATACTAGCGGGGGGTACCAAGAGACCCAGTACTTC. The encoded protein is CAISDTSGGYQETQYF.

The CDR3 protein is CASISTGTSAGGEQFF. The DNA of the CDR3 is TGTGCCAGCATCTCGACCGGGACTAGCGCTGGGGGTGAGCAGTTCTTC. This rearrangement joins TRBV6-8 to TRBJ2-1; 10 nucleotides agree with TRBD2. Germline trimming cut 7 bases from V and 9 bases from J; bases unmatched to any gene: 15. The CDR3 contains 16 residues. Germline V gene lookup returns CDR1 MNHGY and CDR2 SAAAGT.

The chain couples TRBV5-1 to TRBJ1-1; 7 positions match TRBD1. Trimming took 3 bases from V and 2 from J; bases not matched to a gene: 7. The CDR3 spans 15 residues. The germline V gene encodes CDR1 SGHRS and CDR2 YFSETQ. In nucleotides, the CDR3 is TGCGCCAGCAGCTCCCTGGGACAGCAAAACACTGAAGCTTTCTTT. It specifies CASSSLGQQNTEAFF.

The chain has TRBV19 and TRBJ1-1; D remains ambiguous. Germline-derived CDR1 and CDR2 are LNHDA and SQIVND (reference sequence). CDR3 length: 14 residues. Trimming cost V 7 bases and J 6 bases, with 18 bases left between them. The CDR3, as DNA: TGTGCCAGTACATATGAGATGATGTCTTCTGAAGCTTTCTTT. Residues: CASTYEMMSSEAFF.

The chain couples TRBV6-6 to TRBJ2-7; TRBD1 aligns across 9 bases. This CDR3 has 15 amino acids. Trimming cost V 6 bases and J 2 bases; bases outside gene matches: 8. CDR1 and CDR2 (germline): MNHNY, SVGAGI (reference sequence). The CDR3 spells CASSLGQGKAYEQYF. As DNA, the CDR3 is TGTGCCAGCAGCTTAGGACAGGGGAAAGCCTACGAGCAGTACTTC.

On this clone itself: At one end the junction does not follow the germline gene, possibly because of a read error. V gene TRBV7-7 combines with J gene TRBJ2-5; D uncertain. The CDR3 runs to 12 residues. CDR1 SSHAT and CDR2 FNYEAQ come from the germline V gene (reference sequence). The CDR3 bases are TGTGCTAGCAGCTCTCCCTCGGGGACCCAGTACTTC. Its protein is CASSSPSGTQYF.

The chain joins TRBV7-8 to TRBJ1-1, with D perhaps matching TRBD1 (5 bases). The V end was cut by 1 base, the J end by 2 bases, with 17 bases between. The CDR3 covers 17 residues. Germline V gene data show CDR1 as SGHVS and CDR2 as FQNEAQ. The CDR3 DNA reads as TGTGCCAGCAGCTTAGGGATAGGAGGGGCTAGAAACACTGAAGCTTTCTTT. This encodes CASSLGIGGARNTEAFF.

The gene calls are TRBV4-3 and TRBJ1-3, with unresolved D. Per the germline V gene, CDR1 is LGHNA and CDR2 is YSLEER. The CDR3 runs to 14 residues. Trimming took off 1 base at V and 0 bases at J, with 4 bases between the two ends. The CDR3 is CASSQVLSGNTIYF. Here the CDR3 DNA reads TGCGCCAGCAGCCAAGTCCTCTCTGGAAACACCATATATTTT.

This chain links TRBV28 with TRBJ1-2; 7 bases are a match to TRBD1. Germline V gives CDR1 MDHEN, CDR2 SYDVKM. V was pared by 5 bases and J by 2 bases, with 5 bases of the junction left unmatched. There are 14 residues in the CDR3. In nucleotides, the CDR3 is TGTGCCAGCAGTCCCCTGGACAGGAACTATGGCTACACCTTC. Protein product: CASSPLDRNYGYTF.

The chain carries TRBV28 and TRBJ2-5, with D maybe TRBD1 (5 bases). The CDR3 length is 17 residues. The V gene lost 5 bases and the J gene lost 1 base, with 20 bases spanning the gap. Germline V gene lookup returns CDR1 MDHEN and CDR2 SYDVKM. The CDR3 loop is CASSTTGWGLLQETQYF. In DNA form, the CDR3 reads TGTGCCAGCAGTACCACCGGGTGGGGCTTACTCCAAGAGACCCAGTACTTC.